Listed here are 21 T cell receptor beta chains from one sample, sequenced in a study of molecular identifiers for immune sequencing clone quantification. TCRdb fed the PCR reads into MiXCR, producing one record per CDR3 protein. The sample lists 490,000 or so distinct CDR3 sequences; 25% were seen once. The sequencing sample was made of naive CD8+ T cells from blood, with Jurkat cell RNA spiked in. The subset denotes: FACS-sorted CD8+CD4-CCR7+CD45RA+ naive T cells. All receptors come from a human donor in good health. Some libraries in this study had Jurkat cell RNA spiked in.

The CDR3 sequence: CASSAPGTPAYEQYF. CDR3 nucleotide sequence: TGTGCCAGCAGCGCTCCCGGGACACCAGCCTACGAGCAGTACTTC. This chain connects TRBV9 to TRBJ2-7, with D tentatively TRBD1 (6 bases). The CDR3 has 15 amino acids. V was pared by 3 bases and J by 2 bases, with 15 bases between. CDR1 and CDR2 from the germline V gene are SGDLS and YYNGEE.

This clonotype has a single count. The rearrangement links TRBV5-1 to TRBJ2-1; 11 bases agree with TRBD2. Germline V lookup: CDR1 SGHRS, CDR2 YFSETQ. V dropped 0 bases and J dropped 0; count of bases not matched to a gene: 8. The CDR3 is 19 residues long. The CDR3 sequence: CASSLVGSGRAPSYNEQFF. The CDR3 DNA reads as TGCGCCAGCAGCTTGGTGGGTAGCGGGAGGGCCCCCTCCTACAATGAGCAGTTCTTC.

Note on this clonotype: One junction end disagrees with the germline gene, perhaps due to a read error. The rearrangement uses TRBV11-2 and TRBJ2-3; perhaps TRBD2 as D (5 bases). The CDR3 sequence is 15 residues long. Germline lookup yields CDR1 SGHAT and CDR2 FQNNGV. CDR3: CASSRFPASIDTQYF. Here the CDR3 DNA reads TGTGCCAGCAGTCGATTTCCGGCTAGCATAGATACGCAGTATTTT.

Concerning this clonotype itself: A much larger clone sits a single nucleotide away, making a read error possible. The rearrangement uses TRBV4-1 and TRBJ2-1; maybe TRBD1 (6 bases). The CDR3 consists of 15 residues. Germline-derived CDR1 and CDR2 are MGHRA and YSYEKL. The CDR3 here is CASSQRPGAGNERFF. CDR3 sequence (DNA): TGCGCCAGCAGCCAAAGGCCAGGGGCTGGCAATGAGCGGTTCTTC.

This clonotype was seen only a few times. V is TRBV7-9 and J is TRBJ1-6, with 7 bases identical to TRBD1. The CDR3 is 15 amino acids. V lost 6 bases, J lost 8 bases, and 10 bases stayed unmatched. CDR1 SEHNR and CDR2 FQNEAQ come from the germline V gene (reference sequence). This chain's CDR3 is CASSLQGLGDSPLHF. The CDR3 DNA follows: TGTGCCAGCAGTTTACAGGGGCTAGGAGATTCACCCCTCCACTTT.

V and J are TRBV27 and TRBJ1-5, with 10 bases that match TRBD1. The germline V gene has CDR1 MNHEY and CDR2 SMNVEV (reference sequence). With V trimmed by 5 bases and J by 7 bases, 8 bases remained unmatched. The CDR3 runs 15 residues. The CDR3 reads CASSQPGQGRQPQHF. CDR3 DNA: TGTGCCAGCAGTCAGCCGGGACAGGGGAGACAGCCCCAGCATTTT.

This chain links TRBV27 with TRBJ2-7; D possibly matches TRBD1 or TRBD2 (5 bases each). The CDR3 extends over 14 amino acids. The V and J ends lost 5 bases and 3 bases respectively, with 14 bases between them. Looked up from germline, CDR1 is MNHEY and CDR2 is SMNVEV (reference sequence). The CDR3 nucleotides are TGTGCCAGCAGTCTCACCTGGGACGGCTACGAGCAGTACTTC. Encoded protein: CASSLTWDGYEQYF.

A few counts support this clonotype. The chain has TRBV5-1 and TRBJ2-1; TRBD2 aligns across 8 bases. After removal of 7 bases from V and 1 base from J, the junction contained 4 bases not matched to a gene. Germline CDR1 is SGHRS and CDR2 is YFSETQ. The CDR3 is 14 amino acids. CDR3 amino acids: CASSGTRSYNEQFF. The CDR3 DNA reads as TGCGCCAGCTCGGGGACTAGGTCCTACAATGAGCAGTTCTTC. The entire variable domain, with the rest obtained from reference TRBV5-1 and TRBJ2-1, is as follows: KAGVTQTPRYLIKTRGQQVTLSCSPISGHRSVSWYQQTPGQGLQFLFEYFSETQRNKGNFPGRFSGRQFSNSRSEMNVSTLELGDSALYLCASSGTRSYNEQFFGPGTRLTVL.

Details on this clonotype: This may stem from a read error, because a much larger clone lies one nucleotide away. The CDR3 loop is CASSLGGRGTPPFTDTQYF. In nucleotides, the CDR3 is TGTGCCAGCAGCTTAGGGGGCCGGGGGACACCCCCCTTCACAGATACGCAGTATTTT. The V gene is TRBV11-2, the J gene TRBJ2-3; D is tentatively TRBD1 or TRBD2 (6 bases each). Germline CDR1 and CDR2: SGHAT and FQNNGV. Trimming removed 1 base at V and 2 bases at J, with 22 bases between. This CDR3 has 19 amino acids. Together with reference TRBV11-2 and TRBJ2-3, the CDR3 gives the full variable domain: EAGVAQSPRYKIIEKRQSVAFWCNPISGHATLYWYQQILGQGPKLLIQFQNNGVVDDSQLPKDRFSAERLKGVDSTLKIQPAKLEDSAVYLCASSLGGRGTPPFTDTQYFGPGTRLTVL.

Of note for this clonotype: No conserved phenylalanine or tryptophan is present at the end of the CDR3, so a read error is the likely explanation. The chain uses TRBV6-2 or TRBV6-3 and TRBJ2-7; no definite D call. The V gene's germline CDR1 is MNHEY and CDR2 SVGEGT. Trimming took 0 bases from V and 2 from J, leaving 8 bases between them. This CDR3 region has 14 residues. Written as DNA, the CDR3 is TGTGCCAGCAGTTACTCGAACCAAGCCTACGAGCAGTACTAC. Its translation: CASSYSNQAYEQYY.

This clonotype was seen repeatedly, ten times or more. The CDR3 DNA sequence: TGTGCCAGCAGACCGACCATGAACACTGAAGCTTTCTTT. As protein: CASRPTMNTEAFF. The chain uses TRBV28 and TRBJ1-1; D remains ambiguous. This CDR3 comprises 13 residues. The V and J ends lost 6 bases and 0 bases respectively, with 8 bases between them. Germline V gene lookup returns CDR1 MDHEN and CDR2 SYDVKM.

This clonotype was counted a few times. The chain links TRBV13 to TRBJ2-7; 7 positions match TRBD1. The CDR3 is 13 residues long. The ends lost 6 bases at V and 3 bases at J; junction bases unmatched: 5. CDR1 is PRHDT, CDR2 FYEKMQ, per germline (reference sequence). Here the CDR3 reads CASSSYRGYEQYF. CDR3 DNA: TGTGCCAGCAGTTCCTACAGGGGCTACGAGCAGTACTTC.

This clonotype was seen ten or more times. The chain couples TRBV9 to TRBJ2-7, with D maybe TRBD2 (7 bases). The germline gives CDR1 SGDLS, CDR2 YYNGEE. The CDR3 is 15 amino acids. V was cut by 0 bases and J by 5 bases, with 15 bases left in between. The CDR3 is CASSVEGGGPDEQYF. In nucleotides, the CDR3 is TGTGCCAGCAGCGTAGAGGGGGGAGGGCCTGACGAGCAGTACTTC.

J is TRBJ1-1 and V is TRBV27, with D maybe TRBD1 (6 bases). Germline CDR1 reads MNHEY; CDR2 reads SMNVEV (reference sequence). This CDR3 comprises 14 residues. The V and J ends lost 1 base and 5 bases respectively, with 11 bases between them. The CDR3, as DNA: TGTGCCAGCAGTTTATTTGGGGGGCAGACTGAAGCTTTCTTT. Protein: CASSLFGGQTEAFF.

There are many counts of this clonotype. The gene calls are TRBV5-1 and TRBJ2-5, with TRBD1 matching over 7 bases. This CDR3 has 14 amino acids. CDR1 and CDR2 (germline): SGHRS, YFSETQ. V lost 0 bases to trimming and J lost 5 bases; unmatched junction nucleotides: 4. The CDR3 DNA sequence: TGCGCCAGCAGCTTGGAGGGGGCCGGGGAGACCCAGTACTTC. It yields the protein CASSLEGAGETQYF.

Many counts were recorded for this clonotype. This sequence joins TRBV7-2 and TRBJ2-1; weak D call: TRBD2 (5 bases). The germline CDR1 and CDR2 sequences are SGHTA and FQGNSA. The CDR3 spans 16 residues. V dropped 1 base and J dropped 4 bases, with 14 bases sitting between them. CDR3 protein: CASSLVTGLTYNEQFF. In DNA form, the CDR3 reads TGTGCCAGCAGCTTAGTCACGGGGTTGACTTACAATGAGCAGTTCTTC.

Comment on this clonotype: One end of the junction is discordant with germline, which a read error may explain. The chain is built from TRBV12-3 or TRBV12-4 and TRBJ2-3; no firm D call. The CDR3 is 11 residues long. The CDR3 reads CASSLKDAQYF. The CDR3 DNA reads TGTGCCAGCAGTTTAAAAGATGCGCAGTATTTT.

The chain has TRBV7-6 and TRBJ2-1, with 9 bases aligning to TRBD2. V shed 4 bases, J shed 5 bases, and the junction held 3 bases outside the gene matches. Per germline, CDR1 SGHVS and CDR2 FNYEAQ. This CDR3 has 14 residues. For the CDR3, the DNA is TGTGCCAGCAGCTGGGCTAGCGGGGACAATGAGCAGTTCTTC. Translation gives CASSWASGDNEQFF.

This chain joins TRBV7-6 and TRBJ2-3; possibly TRBD2 for D (7 bases). With 5 bases removed from V and 4 bases from J, the gap between germline ends came to 16 bases. The CDR3 is 15 amino acids. Germline V gene lookup returns CDR1 SGHVS and CDR2 FNYEAQ. The CDR3, as DNA: TGTGCCAGCAGCGGAGTGGGGGGGGGCGCAGATACGCAGTATTTT. Translating it yields CASSGVGGGADTQYF. Filled out from reference TRBV7-6 and TRBJ2-3, the complete variable domain reads GAGVSQSPRYKVTKRGQDVALRCDPISGHVSLYWYRQALGQGPEFLTYFNYEAQQDKSGLPNDRFSAERPEGSISTLTIQRTEQRDSAMYRCASSGVGGGADTQYFGPGTRLTVL.

A word on this clonotype: Possible read error: a much larger clone is one base away. The chain recombines TRBV7-8 with TRBJ1-1; TRBD1 might be the D (6 bases). The CDR3 is 18 residues long. The V end lost 2 bases, the J end lost 0 bases, and 19 bases lay between the germline ends. Looked up from germline, CDR1 is SGHVS and CDR2 is FQNEAQ. The CDR3 loop reads CASSLSNWLQGLNTEAFF. For the CDR3, the DNA is TGTGCCAGCAGCTTATCAAATTGGTTGCAGGGGTTGAACACTGAAGCTTTCTTT.

This clonotype has more than one count but fewer than ten. The chain couples TRBV27 to TRBJ2-5; 8 nucleotides line up with TRBD2. V trimming: 4 bases; J trimming: 1 base; junction bases outside the gene matches: 2. This CDR3 spans 14 amino acids. Germline V gene data show CDR1 as MNHEY and CDR2 as SMNVEV (reference sequence). DNA of the CDR3: TGTGCCAGCAGTTCCGGACTAGCCCAAGAGACCCAGTACTTC. This codes for CASSSGLAQETQYF.